This TCR beta chain is drawn from a study of cytomegalovirus exposure and HLA in healthy donors. Broader study findings: Later on, analysis showed that most CMV-associated TCR beta chains appeared to be HLA-restricted.

Likely unrecorded immune exposures existed in these nominally healthy donors. The CDR3 has 15 amino acids. A remark on this clone: The antigen is undetermined.

With 60 Vbeta and 13 Jbeta primers, the PCR was carried out. TCRdb's copy holds only in-frame clones and misses some; the assay was immunoSEQ multiplex PCR. Of 170,000 or so clones in the sample, approximately 81% were seen once. This clonotype originated in a boy younger than 10 in good health and CMV-seronegative. V gene TRBV21-1 combines with J gene TRBJ1-1. TRBV21-1 is annotated as a pseudogene. The source material was PBMCs. The CDR3 protein is CASSKVWRDWPEAFF. The CDR3 coding sequence is TGTGCCAGCAGCAAAGTGTGGAGGGATTGGCCTGAAGCTTTCTTT.